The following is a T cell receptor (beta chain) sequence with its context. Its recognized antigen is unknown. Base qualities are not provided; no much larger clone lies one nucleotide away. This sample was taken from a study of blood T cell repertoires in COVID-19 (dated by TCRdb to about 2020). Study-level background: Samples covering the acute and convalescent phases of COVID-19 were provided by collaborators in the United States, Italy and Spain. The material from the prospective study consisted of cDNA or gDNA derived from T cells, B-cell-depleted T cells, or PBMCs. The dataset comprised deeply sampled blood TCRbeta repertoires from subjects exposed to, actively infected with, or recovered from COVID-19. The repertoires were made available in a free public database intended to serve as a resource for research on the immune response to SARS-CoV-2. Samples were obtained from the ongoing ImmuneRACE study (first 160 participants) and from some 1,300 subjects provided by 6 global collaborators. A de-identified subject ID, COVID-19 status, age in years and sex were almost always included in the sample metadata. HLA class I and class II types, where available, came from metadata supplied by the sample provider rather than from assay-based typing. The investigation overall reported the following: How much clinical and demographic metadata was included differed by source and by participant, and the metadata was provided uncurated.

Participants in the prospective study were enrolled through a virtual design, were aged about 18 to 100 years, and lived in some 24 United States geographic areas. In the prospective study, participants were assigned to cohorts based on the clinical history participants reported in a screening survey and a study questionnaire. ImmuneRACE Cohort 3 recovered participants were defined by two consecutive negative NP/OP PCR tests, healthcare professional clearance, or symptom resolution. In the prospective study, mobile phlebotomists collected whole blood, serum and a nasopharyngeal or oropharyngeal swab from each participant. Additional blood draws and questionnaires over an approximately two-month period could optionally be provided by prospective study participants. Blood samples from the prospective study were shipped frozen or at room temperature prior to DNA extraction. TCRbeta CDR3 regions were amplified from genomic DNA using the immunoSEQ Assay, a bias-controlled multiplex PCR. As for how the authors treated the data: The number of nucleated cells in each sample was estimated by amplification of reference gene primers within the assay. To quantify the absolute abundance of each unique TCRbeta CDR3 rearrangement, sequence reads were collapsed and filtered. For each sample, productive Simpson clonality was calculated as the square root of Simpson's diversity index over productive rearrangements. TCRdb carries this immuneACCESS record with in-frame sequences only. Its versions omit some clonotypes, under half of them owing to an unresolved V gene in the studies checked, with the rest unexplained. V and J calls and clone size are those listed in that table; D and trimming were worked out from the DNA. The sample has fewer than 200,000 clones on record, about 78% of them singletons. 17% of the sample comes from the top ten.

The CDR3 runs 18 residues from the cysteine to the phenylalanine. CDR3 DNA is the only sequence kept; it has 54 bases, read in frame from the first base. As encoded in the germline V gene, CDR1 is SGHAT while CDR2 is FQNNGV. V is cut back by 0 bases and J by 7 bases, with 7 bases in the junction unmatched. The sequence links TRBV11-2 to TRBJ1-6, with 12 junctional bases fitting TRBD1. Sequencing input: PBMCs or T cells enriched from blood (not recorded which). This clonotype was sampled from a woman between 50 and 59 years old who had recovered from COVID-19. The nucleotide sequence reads TGTGCCAGCAGCTTAGATATCATAGGGACAGGGGGCAATTCACCCCTCCACTTT. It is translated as CASSLDIIGTGGNSPLHF. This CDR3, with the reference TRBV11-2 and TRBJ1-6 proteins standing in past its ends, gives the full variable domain EAGVAQSPRYKIIEKRQSVAFWCNPISGHATLYWYQQILGQGPKLLIQFQNNGVVDDSQLPKDRFSAERLKGVDSTLKIQPAKLEDSAVYLCASSLDIIGTGGNSPLHFGNGTRLTVT.